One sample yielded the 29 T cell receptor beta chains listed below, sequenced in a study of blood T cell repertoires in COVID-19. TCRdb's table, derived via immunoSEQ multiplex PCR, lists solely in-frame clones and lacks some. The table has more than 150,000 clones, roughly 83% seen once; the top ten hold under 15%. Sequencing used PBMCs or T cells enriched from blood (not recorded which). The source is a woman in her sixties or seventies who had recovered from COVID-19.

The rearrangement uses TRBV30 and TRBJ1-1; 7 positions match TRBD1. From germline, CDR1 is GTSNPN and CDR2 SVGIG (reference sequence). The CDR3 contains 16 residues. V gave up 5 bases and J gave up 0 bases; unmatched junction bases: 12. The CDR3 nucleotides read TGTGCCTGGTACCCAGGACAGGTGATCATGAACACTGAAGCTTTCTTT. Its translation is CAWYPGQVIMNTEAFF. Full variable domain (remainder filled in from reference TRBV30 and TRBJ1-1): SQTIHQWPATLVQPVGSPLSLECTVEGTSNPNLYWYRQAAGRGLQLLFYSVGIGQISSEVPQNLSASRPQDRQFILSSKKLLLSDSGFYLCAWYPGQVIMNTEAFFGQGTRLTVV.

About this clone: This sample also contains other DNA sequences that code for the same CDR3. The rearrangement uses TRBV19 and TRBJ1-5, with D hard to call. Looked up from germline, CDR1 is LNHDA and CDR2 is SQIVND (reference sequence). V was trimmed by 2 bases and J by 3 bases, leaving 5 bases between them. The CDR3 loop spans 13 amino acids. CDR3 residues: CASSISLNQPQHF. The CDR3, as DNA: TGTGCCAGTAGTATATCCCTCAATCAGCCCCAGCATTTT.

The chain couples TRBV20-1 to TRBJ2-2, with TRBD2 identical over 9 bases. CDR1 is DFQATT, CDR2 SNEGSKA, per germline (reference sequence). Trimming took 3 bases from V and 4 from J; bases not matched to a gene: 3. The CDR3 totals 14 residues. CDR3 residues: CSASGGGGTGELFF. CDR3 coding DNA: TGCAGTGCTAGTGGCGGGGGGGGCACCGGGGAGCTGTTTTTT.

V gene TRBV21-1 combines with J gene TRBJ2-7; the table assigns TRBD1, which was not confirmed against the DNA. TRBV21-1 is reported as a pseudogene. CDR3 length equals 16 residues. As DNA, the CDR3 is TGTGCCAGCAGCAAAGTGGGTAACAGGGGGTATAACGAGCAGTACTTC. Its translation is CASSKVGNRGYNEQYF.

The CDR3 region is CASSQSDTMNTEAFF. The CDR3 DNA is TGTGCCAGCAGCCAATCGGACACTATGAACACTGAAGCTTTCTTT. The chain recombines TRBV3-1 (or the pseudogene TRBV3-2) with TRBJ1-1, with D possibly being TRBD1 (5 bases). In germline, CDR1 is LGHDT, CDR2 YNNKEL (reference sequence). V was cut by 2 bases and J by 0 bases, with 10 bases left in between. This CDR3 spans 15 amino acids.

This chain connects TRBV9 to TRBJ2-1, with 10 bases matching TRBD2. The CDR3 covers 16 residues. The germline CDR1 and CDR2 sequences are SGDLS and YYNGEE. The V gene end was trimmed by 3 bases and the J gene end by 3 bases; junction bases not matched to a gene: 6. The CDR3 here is CASSAAGLAIYNEQFF. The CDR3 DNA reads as TGTGCCAGCAGCGCCGCGGGACTAGCGATCTACAATGAGCAGTTCTTC.

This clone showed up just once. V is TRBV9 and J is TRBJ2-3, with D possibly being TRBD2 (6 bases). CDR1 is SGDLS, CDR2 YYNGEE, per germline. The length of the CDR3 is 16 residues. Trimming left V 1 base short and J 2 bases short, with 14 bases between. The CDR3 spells CASSVSVGGLTDTQYF. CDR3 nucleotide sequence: TGTGCCAGCAGCGTATCTGTGGGAGGACTCACAGATACGCAGTATTTT. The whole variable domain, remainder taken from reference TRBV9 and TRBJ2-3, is DSGVTQTPKHLITATGQRVTLRCSPRSGDLSVYWYQQSLDQGLQFLIQYYNGEERAKGNILERFSAQQFPDLHSELNLSSLELGDSALYFCASSVSVGGLTDTQYFGPGTRLTVL.

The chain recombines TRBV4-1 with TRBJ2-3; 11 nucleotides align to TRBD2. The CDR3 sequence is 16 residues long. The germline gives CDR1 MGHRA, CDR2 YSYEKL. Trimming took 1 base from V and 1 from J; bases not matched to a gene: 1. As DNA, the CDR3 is TGCGCCAGCAGCCAAGCGGGACTAGCGGGCACAGATACGCAGTATTTT. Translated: CASSQAGLAGTDTQYF.

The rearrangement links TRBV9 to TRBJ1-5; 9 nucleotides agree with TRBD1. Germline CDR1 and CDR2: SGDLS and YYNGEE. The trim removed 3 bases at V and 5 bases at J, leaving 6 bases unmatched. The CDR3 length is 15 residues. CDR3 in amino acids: CASSAGTGQYQPQHF. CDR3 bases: TGTGCCAGCAGCGCGGGGACAGGGCAGTATCAGCCCCAGCATTTT.

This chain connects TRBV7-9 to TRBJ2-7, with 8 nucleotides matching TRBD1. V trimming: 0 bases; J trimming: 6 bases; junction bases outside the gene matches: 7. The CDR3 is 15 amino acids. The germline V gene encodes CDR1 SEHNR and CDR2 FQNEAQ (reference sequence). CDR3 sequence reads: CASSLAQGAVAEQYF. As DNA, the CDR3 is TGTGCCAGCAGCTTAGCCCAGGGGGCGGTCGCCGAGCAGTACTTC. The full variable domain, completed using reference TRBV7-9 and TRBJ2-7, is DTGVSQNPRHKITKRGQNVTFRCDPISEHNRLYWYRQTLGQGPEFLTYFQNEAQLEKSRLLSDRFSAERPKGSFSTLEIQRTEQGDSAMYLCASSLAQGAVAEQYFGPGTRLTVT.

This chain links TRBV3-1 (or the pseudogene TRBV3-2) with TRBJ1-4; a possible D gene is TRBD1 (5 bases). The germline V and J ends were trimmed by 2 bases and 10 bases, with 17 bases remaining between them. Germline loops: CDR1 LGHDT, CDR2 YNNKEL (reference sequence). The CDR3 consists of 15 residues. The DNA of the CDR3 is TGTGCCAGCAGCCAAATACCCGCTAGGGGAGGAAAACTGTTTTTT. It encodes CASSQIPARGGKLFF.

CDR3 in amino acids: CASSQGPYEQYF. The CDR3 DNA sequence: TGTGCCAGCAGCCAGGGTCCGTACGAGCAGTACTTC. The chain links TRBV6-5 to TRBJ2-7, with D possibly TRBD1 on 5 matching bases. V shed 6 bases and J shed 4 bases, with 10 bases lying between them. The CDR3 is made up of 12 amino acids. Germline V gene lookup returns CDR1 MNHEY and CDR2 SVGAGI.

This CDR3 is CASSGAGARNYGYTF. The CDR3 DNA reads as TGTGCCAGTAGTGGGGCAGGGGCACGTAACTATGGCTACACCTTC. The V gene is TRBV19, the J gene TRBJ1-2, with D possibly being TRBD1 (6 bases). There are 15 residues in the CDR3. V was shortened by 5 bases and J by 1 base, with 14 bases between the two germline ends. Germline V lookup: CDR1 LNHDA, CDR2 SQIVND (reference sequence).

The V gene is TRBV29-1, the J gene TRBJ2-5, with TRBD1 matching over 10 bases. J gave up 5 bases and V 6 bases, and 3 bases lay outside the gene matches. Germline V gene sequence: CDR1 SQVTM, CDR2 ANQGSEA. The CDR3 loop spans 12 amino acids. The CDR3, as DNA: TGCAGCGTCGGGACAGGGGTGGAGACCCAGTACTTC. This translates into CSVGTGVETQYF. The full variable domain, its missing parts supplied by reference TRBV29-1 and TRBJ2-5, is SAVISQKPSRDICQRGTSLTIQCQVDSQVTMMFWYRQQPGQSLTLIATANQGSEATYESGFVIDKFPISRPNLTFSTLTVSNMSPEDSSIYLCSVGTGVETQYFGPGTRLLVL.

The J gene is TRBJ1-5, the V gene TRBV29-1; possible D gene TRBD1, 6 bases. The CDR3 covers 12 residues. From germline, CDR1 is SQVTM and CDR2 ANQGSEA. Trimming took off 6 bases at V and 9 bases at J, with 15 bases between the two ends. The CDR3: CSVSGLTGPQHF. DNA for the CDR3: TGCAGCGTCTCCGGCTTGACAGGGCCCCAGCATTTT.

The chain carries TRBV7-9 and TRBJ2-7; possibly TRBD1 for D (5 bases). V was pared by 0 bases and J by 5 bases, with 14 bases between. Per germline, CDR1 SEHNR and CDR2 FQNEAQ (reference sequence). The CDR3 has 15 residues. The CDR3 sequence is CASSLAQGPIDEQYF. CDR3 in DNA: TGTGCCAGCAGCTTAGCGCAGGGTCCGATTGACGAGCAGTACTTC.

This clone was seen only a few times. For the CDR3, the DNA is TGTGCCAGCAGCCAACCAGGGGCCAGGGACTCCTACGAGCAGTACTTC. Amino acids: CASSQPGARDSYEQYF. This sequence joins TRBV4-2 and TRBJ2-7; a weak D match, TRBD1 (6 bases). The CDR3 length is 16 residues. V was shortened by 2 bases and J by 0 bases, with 14 bases between the two germline ends. Germline V CDR1 and CDR2: LGHNA, YNFKEQ.

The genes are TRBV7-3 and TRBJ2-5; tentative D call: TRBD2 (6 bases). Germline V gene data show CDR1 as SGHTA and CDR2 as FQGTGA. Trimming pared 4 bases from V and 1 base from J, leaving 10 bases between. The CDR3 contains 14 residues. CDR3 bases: TGTGCCAGCAGCTCTACGGGACTCCAAGAGACCCAGTACTTC. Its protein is CASSSTGLQETQYF.

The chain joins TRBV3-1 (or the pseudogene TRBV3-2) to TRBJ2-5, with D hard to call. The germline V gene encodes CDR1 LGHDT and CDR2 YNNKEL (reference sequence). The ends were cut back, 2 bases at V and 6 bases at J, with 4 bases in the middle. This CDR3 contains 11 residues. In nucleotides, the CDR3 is TGTGCCAGCAGCCAATTCAAGACCCAGTACTTC. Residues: CASSQFKTQYF.

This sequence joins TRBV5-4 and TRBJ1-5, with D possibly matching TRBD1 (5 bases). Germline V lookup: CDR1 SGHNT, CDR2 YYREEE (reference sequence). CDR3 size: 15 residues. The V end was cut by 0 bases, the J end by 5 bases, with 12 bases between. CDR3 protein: CASSLGGTRDQPQHF. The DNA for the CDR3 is TGTGCCAGCAGCTTGGGGGGGACTAGGGATCAGCCCCAGCATTTT.

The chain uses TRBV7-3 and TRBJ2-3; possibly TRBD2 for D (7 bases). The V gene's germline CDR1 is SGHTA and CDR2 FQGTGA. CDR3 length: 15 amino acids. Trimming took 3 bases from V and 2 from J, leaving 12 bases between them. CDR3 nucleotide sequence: TGTGCCAGCAGCTTCGGAGGGGGGGACACAGATACGCAGTATTTT. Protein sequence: CASSFGGGDTDTQYF.

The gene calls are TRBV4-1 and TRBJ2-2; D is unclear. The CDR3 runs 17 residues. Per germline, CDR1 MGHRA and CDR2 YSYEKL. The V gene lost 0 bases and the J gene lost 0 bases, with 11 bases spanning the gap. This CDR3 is CASSQESGGANTGELFF. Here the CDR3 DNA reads TGCGCCAGCAGCCAAGAGTCCGGCGGTGCGAACACCGGGGAGCTGTTTTTT.

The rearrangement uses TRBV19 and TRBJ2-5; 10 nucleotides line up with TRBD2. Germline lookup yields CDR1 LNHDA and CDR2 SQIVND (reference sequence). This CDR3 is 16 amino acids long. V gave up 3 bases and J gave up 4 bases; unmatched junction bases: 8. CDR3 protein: CASSIGASGRGETQYF. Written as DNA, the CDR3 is TGTGCCAGTAGTATCGGGGCTAGCGGGAGAGGAGAGACCCAGTACTTC.

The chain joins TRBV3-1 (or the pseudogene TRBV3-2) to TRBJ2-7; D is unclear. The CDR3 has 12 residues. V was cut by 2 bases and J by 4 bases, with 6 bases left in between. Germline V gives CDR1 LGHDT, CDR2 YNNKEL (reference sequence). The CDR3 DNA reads TGTGCCAGCAGCCAATCTCGGTACGAGCAGTACTTC. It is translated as CASSQSRYEQYF.

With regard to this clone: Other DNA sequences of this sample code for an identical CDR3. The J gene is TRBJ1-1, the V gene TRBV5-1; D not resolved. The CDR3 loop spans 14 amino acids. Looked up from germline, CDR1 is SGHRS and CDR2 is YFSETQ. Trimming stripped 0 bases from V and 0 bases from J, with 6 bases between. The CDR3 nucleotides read TGCGCCAGCAGCTTGGACGGGATGAACACTGAAGCTTTCTTT. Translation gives CASSLDGMNTEAFF.

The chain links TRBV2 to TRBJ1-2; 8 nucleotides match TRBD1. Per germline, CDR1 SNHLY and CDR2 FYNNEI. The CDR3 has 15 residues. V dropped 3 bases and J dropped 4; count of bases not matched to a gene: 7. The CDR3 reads CASSEGQAQTYGYTF. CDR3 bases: TGTGCCAGCAGTGAGGGACAGGCGCAAACCTATGGCTACACCTTC. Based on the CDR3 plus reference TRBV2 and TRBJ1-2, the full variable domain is EPEVTQTPSHQVTQMGQEVILRCVPISNHLYFYWYRQILGQKVEFLVSFYNNEISEKSEIFDDQFSVERPDGSNFTLKIRSTKLEDSAMYFCASSEGQAQTYGYTFGSGTRLTVV.

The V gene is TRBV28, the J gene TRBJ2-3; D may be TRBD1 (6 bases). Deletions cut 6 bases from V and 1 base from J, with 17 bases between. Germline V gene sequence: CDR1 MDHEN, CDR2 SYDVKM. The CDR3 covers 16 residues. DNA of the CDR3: TGTGCCAGCAGCTATAACAGGGAAGGAGGCACAGATACGCAGTATTTT. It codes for CASSYNREGGTDTQYF.

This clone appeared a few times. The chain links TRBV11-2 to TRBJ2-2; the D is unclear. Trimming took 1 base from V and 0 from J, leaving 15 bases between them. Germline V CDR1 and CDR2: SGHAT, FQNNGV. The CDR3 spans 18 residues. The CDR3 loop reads CASSLGWFNYSNTGELFF. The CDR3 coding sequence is TGTGCCAGCAGCTTAGGATGGTTTAACTATTCGAACACCGGGGAGCTGTTTTTT.

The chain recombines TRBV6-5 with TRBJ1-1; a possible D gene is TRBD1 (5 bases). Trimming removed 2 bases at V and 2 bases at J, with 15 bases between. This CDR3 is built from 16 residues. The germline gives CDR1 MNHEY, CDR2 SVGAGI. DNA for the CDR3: TGTGCCAGCAGTTACGGGGGGACCCTTATTAACACTGAAGCTTTCTTT. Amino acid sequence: CASSYGGTLINTEAFF.